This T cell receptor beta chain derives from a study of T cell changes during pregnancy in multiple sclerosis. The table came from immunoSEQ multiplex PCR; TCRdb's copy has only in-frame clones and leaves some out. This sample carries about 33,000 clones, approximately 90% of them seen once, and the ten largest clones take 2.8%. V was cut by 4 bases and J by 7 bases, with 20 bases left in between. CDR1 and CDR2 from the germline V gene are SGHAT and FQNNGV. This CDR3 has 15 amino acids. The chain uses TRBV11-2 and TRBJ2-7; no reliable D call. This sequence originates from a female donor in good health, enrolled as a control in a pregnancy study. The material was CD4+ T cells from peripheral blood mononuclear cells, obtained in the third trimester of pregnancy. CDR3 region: CASSSTPRRSWEQYF. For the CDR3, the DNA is TGTGCCAGCAGCTCGACACCGCGCAGGTCGTGGGAGCAGTACTTC.